This entry lists 6 T cell receptor beta chains sequenced from one sample in a study of blood T cell repertoires in COVID-19. Sequenced by immunoSEQ multiplex PCR; TCRdb stores in-frame clones only, minus some. This sample carries some 45,000 clones, approximately 85% of them seen once, and the ten largest clones take roughly a third. The material sequenced was peripheral blood. The receptors derive from an elderly woman with acute or convalescent COVID-19.

The chain employs TRBV7-2 and TRBJ2-2; TRBD2 aligns across 11 bases. In germline, CDR1 is SGHTA, CDR2 FQGNSA. With V trimmed by 6 bases and J by 4 bases, 10 bases remained unmatched. This CDR3 spans 17 amino acids. The CDR3 DNA reads as TGTGCCAGCAGTCCAACCGGACTAGCGGGCCGCACCGGGGAGCTGTTTTTT. Amino acids: CASSPTGLAGRTGELFF.

The CDR3 here is CASSFLISRGNTDTQYF. DNA of the CDR3: TGTGCCAGCAGCTTTCTAATATCCAGGGGGAACACAGATACGCAGTATTTT. The rearrangement joins TRBV11-2 to TRBJ2-3; TRBD1 matches at 7 bases. This CDR3 region has 17 residues. V dropped 3 bases and J dropped 2; count of bases not matched to a gene: 11. The germline V gene encodes CDR1 SGHAT and CDR2 FQNNGV.

The chain's CDR3 is CASSIAQNTEAFF. The CDR3 DNA follows: TGTGCCAGTAGTATAGCACAGAACACTGAAGCTTTCTTT. This rearrangement joins TRBV19 to TRBJ1-1; D remains ambiguous. CDR1 LNHDA and CDR2 SQIVND come from the germline V gene (reference sequence). V was shortened by 1 base and J by 1 base, with 4 bases between the two germline ends. CDR3 length: 13 residues.

This clone appeared once. This sample also contains other DNA sequences that code for the same CDR3. The chain joins TRBV6-5 to TRBJ1-2, with 8 bases matching TRBD1. V shed 6 bases, J shed 9 bases, and the junction held 6 bases outside the gene matches. This CDR3 region has 12 residues. Germline lookup yields CDR1 MNHEY and CDR2 SVGAGI. DNA for the CDR3: TGTGCCAGCAGGTCGGGGACAGGAAGCTACACCTTC. Translation gives CASRSGTGSYTF.

This sequence joins TRBV12-5 and TRBJ2-5, with D possibly matching TRBD1 (5 bases). The CDR3 has 13 residues. V lost 3 bases and J lost 1, with 6 bases in between. Germline V gene sequence: CDR1 LGHNT, CDR2 FRNRAP. In DNA form, the CDR3 reads TGTGCTAGTGGTTTAAGGGGCCAAGAGACCCAGTACTTC. It encodes CASGLRGQETQYF.

This sequence joins TRBV19 and TRBJ2-1, with TRBD2 identical over 9 bases. Trimming took 5 bases from V and 7 from J; bases not matched to a gene: 21. The CDR3 contains 19 residues. The germline CDR1 and CDR2 sequences are LNHDA and SQIVND (reference sequence). CDR3 protein: CASSSRREGILGSRNEQFF. CDR3 nucleotides: TGTGCCAGTAGTTCCCGGCGGGAGGGTATATTAGGGTCGAGGAATGAGCAGTTCTTC.